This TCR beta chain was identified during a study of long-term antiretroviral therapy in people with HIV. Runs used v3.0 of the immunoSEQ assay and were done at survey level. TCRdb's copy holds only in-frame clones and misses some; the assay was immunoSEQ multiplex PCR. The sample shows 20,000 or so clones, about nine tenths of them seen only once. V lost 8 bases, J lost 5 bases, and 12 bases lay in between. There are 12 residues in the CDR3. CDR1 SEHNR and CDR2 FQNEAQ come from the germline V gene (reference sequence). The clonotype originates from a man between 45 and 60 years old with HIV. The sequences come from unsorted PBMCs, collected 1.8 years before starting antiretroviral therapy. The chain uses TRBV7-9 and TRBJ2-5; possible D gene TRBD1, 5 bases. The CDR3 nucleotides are TGTGCCAGCTCGCGGAACAGGGAGACCCAGTACTTC. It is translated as CASSRNRETQYF.